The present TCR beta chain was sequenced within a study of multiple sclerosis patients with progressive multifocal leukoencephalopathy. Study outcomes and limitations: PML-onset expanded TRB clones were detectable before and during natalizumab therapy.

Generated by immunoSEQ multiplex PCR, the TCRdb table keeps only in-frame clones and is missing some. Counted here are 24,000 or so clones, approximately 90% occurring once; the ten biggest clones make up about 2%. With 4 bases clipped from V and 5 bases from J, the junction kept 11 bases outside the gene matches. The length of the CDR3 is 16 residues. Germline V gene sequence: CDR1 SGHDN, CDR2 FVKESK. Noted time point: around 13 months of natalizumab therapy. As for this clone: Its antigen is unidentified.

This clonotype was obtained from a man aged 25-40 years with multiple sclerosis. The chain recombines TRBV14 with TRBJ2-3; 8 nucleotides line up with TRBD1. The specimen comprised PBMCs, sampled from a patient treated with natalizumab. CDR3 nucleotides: TGTGCCAGCAGCCCGACCTCAGGGGGCTGGGGAGATACGCAGTATTTT. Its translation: CASSPTSGGWGDTQYF.